This T cell receptor beta chain was captured in a study of neurological immune-mediated disorders. This clonotype was observed at least ten times. TCRdb processed the 5' RACE reads anew with MiXCR; each CDR3 protein has one entry. Of roughly 67,000 distinct CDR3 sequences listed, approximately 4.2% are singletons. The CDR3 runs 16 residues. Germline lookup yields CDR1 LGHDT and CDR2 YNNKEL (reference sequence). Trimming removed 6 bases at V and 0 bases at J, with 14 bases between. Sample: PBMCs. V gene TRBV3-1 combines with J gene TRBJ2-2; D tentatively reads TRBD1 or TRBD2 (5 bases each). The TCR was taken from a man between 50 and 59 years old with multiple sclerosis. The CDR3 DNA reads as TGTGCCAGCAGGAAAGCCGGGACGGCGAACACCGGGGAGCTGTTTTTT. Translation: CASRKAGTANTGELFF.